The 30 T cell receptor beta chains given below trace back to one sample, sequenced in a study of T cell repertoires in cytomegalovirus infection. TCRdb fed the reads into MiXCR, producing one record per CDR3 protein. This sample has approximately 750,000 distinct CDR3 sequences, with approximately 40% found just once. What was sequenced was PBMCs. Receptor source: a human donor in good health (CMV status not recorded). Some clones in this sample may be carry-over from other donors' samples.

This clonotype turned up a few times. The rearrangement uses TRBV4-1 and TRBJ2-7; D is unclear. Trimming stripped 1 base from V and 7 bases from J, with 11 bases between. The CDR3 totals 13 residues. Germline V CDR1 and CDR2: MGHRA, YSYEKL. CDR3 loop: CASSQGHSREQYF. CDR3 nucleotides: TGCGCCAGCAGCCAAGGACATTCTCGGGAGCAGTACTTC.

This clonotype was seen a handful of times. The chain recombines TRBV19 with TRBJ1-5; 11 positions match TRBD1. Germline-derived CDR1 and CDR2 are LNHDA and SQIVND (reference sequence). Germline trimming cut 3 bases from V and 10 bases from J; bases unmatched to any gene: 5. The CDR3 runs 14 residues. In DNA, the CDR3 is TGTGCCAGTAGTATCGGACAGGGGGCAGGTCCCCAGCATTTT. It is translated as CASSIGQGAGPQHF.

The V gene is TRBV19, the J gene TRBJ2-5, with 8 bases matching TRBD2. The germline V gene has CDR1 LNHDA and CDR2 SQIVND (reference sequence). CDR3 length: 14 residues. V shed 1 base and J 4 bases; nucleotides not matched to a gene: 2. The CDR3 loop reads CASSIVSGRETQYF. CDR3 sequence (DNA): TGTGCCAGTAGTATAGTAAGCGGGAGAGAGACCCAGTACTTC.

This clonotype has a handful of counts. This chain uses TRBV14 with TRBJ2-4, with 8 nucleotides matching TRBD1. CDR1 and CDR2 from the germline V gene are SGHDN and FVKESK. Unmatched junction bases numbered 6, after V lost 5 bases and J lost 0 bases. CDR3 size: 16 residues. Here the CDR3 DNA reads TGTGCCAGCAGCTACCAGGGGGCCACAGCCAAAAACATTCAGTACTTC. Translating it yields CASSYQGATAKNIQYF.

About this clonotype itself: A much larger clone lies one base from this, so it may be a read error. CDR3 coding DNA: TGTGCCAGCAGTTTAGAGGGACCGGCAAACACTGAAGCTTTCTTT. Translating gives CASSLEGPANTEAFF. The V call is TRBV12-3 or TRBV12-4, the J call TRBJ1-1; a weak D match, TRBD1 (5 bases). Deletions cut 1 base from V and 2 bases from J, with 11 bases between. The CDR3 has 15 residues.

V usage is TRBV27 and J usage is TRBJ2-1, with 7 bases that match TRBD2. Per germline, CDR1 MNHEY and CDR2 SMNVEV (reference sequence). The ends lost 3 bases at V and 10 bases at J; junction bases unmatched: 15. The CDR3 spans 16 residues. CDR3 region: CASSFSAGERLGEQFF. In DNA form, the CDR3 reads TGTGCCAGCAGTTTTTCTGCGGGAGAGAGATTGGGAGAGCAGTTCTTC.

The chain joins TRBV2 to TRBJ2-6; 8 bases are shared with TRBD1. Germline CDR1 and CDR2: SNHLY and FYNNEI. There are 16 residues in the CDR3. Trimming took 4 bases from V and 4 from J; bases not matched to a gene: 6. The DNA for the CDR3 is TGTGCCAGCAGTGCCCCAGGGGGCACAGGGGCCAACGTCCTGACTTTC. Encoded protein: CASSAPGGTGANVLTF.

Concerning this clonotype itself: The CDR3 carries no conserved terminal phenylalanine or tryptophan, so it likely arises from a read error. CDR3: CAAGLSGDGYEQYL. As DNA, the CDR3 is TGTGCCGCTGGGTTGAGCGGTGACGGGTACGAGCAGTACTTA. The rearrangement links TRBV6-1 to TRBJ2-7, with D perhaps matching TRBD2 (5 bases). The V gene's germline CDR1 is MNHNS and CDR2 SASEGT. Trimming left V 11 bases short and J 4 bases short, with 21 bases between. The CDR3 length is 14 residues.

Of note for this clonotype: This CDR3 fails to terminate in the conserved phenylalanine or tryptophan, so it likely reflects a read error. J is TRBJ2-5 and V is TRBV5-5; D remains ambiguous. The length of the CDR3 is 14 residues. Germline CDR1 reads SGHKS; CDR2 reads YYEKEE (reference sequence). The V and J ends lost 3 bases and 5 bases respectively, with 14 bases between them. This chain's CDR3 is CASSYGPGRETQYL. The CDR3 bases are TGTGCCAGCAGCTATGGGCCAGGCCGGGAGACCCAGTACTTA.

This clonotype has only a few counts. For the CDR3, the DNA is TGTGCCAGCAGCATTCTGGGGGCTGAAGCTTTCTTT. Amino acids: CASSILGAEAFF. The chain links TRBV7-9 to TRBJ1-1; tentative D call: TRBD1 (5 bases). The V gene lost 5 bases and the J gene lost 6 bases, with 10 bases spanning the gap. This CDR3 is built from 12 residues. Germline CDR1 and CDR2: SEHNR and FQNEAQ (reference sequence).

The chain joins TRBV4-1 to TRBJ2-2; 8 positions match TRBD2. Per germline, CDR1 MGHRA and CDR2 YSYEKL. This CDR3 spans 15 amino acids. V shed 8 bases, J shed 6 bases, and the junction held 11 bases outside the gene matches. In DNA, the CDR3 is TGCGCCAGCCTGCCGGGACTAGATAATCCCGGGGAGCTGTTTTTT. Protein: CASLPGLDNPGELFF.

The chain links TRBV12-3 or TRBV12-4 to TRBJ2-3, with no clear D. V was pared by 6 bases and J by 6 bases, with 19 bases between. CDR3 length equals 15 residues. This CDR3 reads CASSFPVETADTQYF. The CDR3 DNA reads TGTGCCAGCAGCTTCCCGGTCGAGACGGCGGATACGCAGTATTTT.

This chain joins TRBV28 and TRBJ2-3; 7 positions match TRBD1. V lost 5 bases to trimming and J lost 2 bases; unmatched junction nucleotides: 7. Germline values: CDR1 MDHEN, CDR2 SYDVKM. CDR3 size: 15 residues. The CDR3 coding sequence is TGTGCCAGCAGTCCTAGGGACAGACCCACAGATACGCAGTATTTT. Encoded protein: CASSPRDRPTDTQYF.

This chain links TRBV28 with TRBJ1-3; D is uncertain. Per germline, CDR1 MDHEN and CDR2 SYDVKM. Trimming removed 6 bases at V and 14 bases at J, with 17 bases between. The CDR3 loop spans 12 amino acids. In DNA, the CDR3 is TGTGCCAGCAGGCCTGACATGGGGTCTTTATATTTT. It yields the protein CASRPDMGSLYF. Drawing the rest from reference TRBV28 and TRBJ1-3, the complete variable domain is DVKVTQSSRYLVKRTGEKVFLECVQDMDHENMFWYRQDPGLGLRLIYFSYDVKMKEKGDIPEGYSVSREKKERFSLILESASTNQTSMYLCASRPDMGSLYFGEGSWLTVV.

This chain connects TRBV6-1 to TRBJ1-1; unclear D gene. Trimming shortened V by 7 bases and J by 6 bases, and 21 bases separated the two germline ends. The germline V gene has CDR1 MNHNS and CDR2 SASEGT. The CDR3 sequence is 15 residues long. CDR3 residues: CASIPPRGGLAEAFF. CDR3 bases: TGTGCCAGCATTCCCCCTCGGGGAGGGCTCGCTGAAGCTTTCTTT.

In regard to this clonotype: The CDR3 ends on some other residue instead of the conserved phenylalanine or tryptophan, so this is likely a read error. The J gene is TRBJ2-2, the V gene TRBV12-3 or TRBV12-4; 10 positions match TRBD2. The CDR3 is made up of 16 amino acids. The V and J ends lost 7 bases and 2 bases, in that order; junction bases with no gene match: 7. CDR3 loop: CASKSSGRVNTGELFL. CDR3 DNA: TGTGCCAGCAAATCGAGCGGGAGGGTAAACACCGGGGAGCTGTTTTTG.

The V call is TRBV27, the J call TRBJ2-7, with 9 bases lining up with TRBD1. Trimming took 4 bases from V and 6 from J; bases not matched to a gene: 7. Germline CDR1 reads MNHEY; CDR2 reads SMNVEV (reference sequence). The CDR3 consists of 14 residues. The CDR3 DNA follows: TGTGCCAGCAGTTCCTCCCGGGACAGGGTCGAGCAGTACTTC. Translating it yields CASSSSRDRVEQYF.

The genes are TRBV28 and TRBJ2-1; possibly TRBD1 or TRBD2 for D (6 bases each). V gave up 0 bases and J gave up 7 bases, with 13 bases separating them. Germline values: CDR1 MDHEN, CDR2 SYDVKM. The CDR3 sequence is 15 residues long. This chain's CDR3 is CASSLWGRGQNEQFF. The CDR3 DNA reads as TGTGCCAGCAGTTTATGGGGCCGGGGGCAGAATGAGCAGTTCTTC.

V is TRBV7-2 and J is TRBJ2-7; 10 bases align to TRBD2. Germline V CDR1 and CDR2: SGHTA, FQGNSA. The CDR3 is 13 amino acids. The V and J ends lost 8 bases and 5 bases, in that order; junction bases with no gene match: 6. The CDR3 protein is CASGSSGRDEQYF. CDR3 nucleotide sequence: TGTGCCAGCGGTTCTAGCGGGAGAGACGAGCAGTACTTC.

This clonotype was detected only once. The rearrangement uses TRBV2 and TRBJ1-1; the D is unclear. Germline assignment: CDR1 SNHLY and CDR2 FYNNEI. The CDR3 sequence is 14 residues long. Trimming stripped 4 bases from V and 1 base from J, with 10 bases between. CDR3 DNA: TGTGCCAGCAGTGCCCCCCGGCGGAACACTGAAGCTTTCTTT. This codes for CASSAPRRNTEAFF.

With regard to this clonotype: Mismatch with germline at one junction end may stem from a read error. This rearrangement joins TRBV7-9 to TRBJ1-6, with D hard to call. This CDR3 is 19 amino acids long. Germline V CDR1 and CDR2: SEHNR, FQNEAQ (reference sequence). In nucleotides, the CDR3 is TGTGCCGGCAGCTTGGATCCCGAGTTGGGAGGCTCCTATAATTCACCCCTCCACTTT. Protein sequence: CAGSLDPELGGSYNSPLHF.

J is TRBJ1-1 and V is TRBV7-6; D is ambiguous. Germline V CDR1 and CDR2: SGHVS, FNYEAQ. The CDR3 has 14 amino acids. V lost 0 bases and J 8 bases, leaving 13 bases between the germline ends. As DNA, the CDR3 is TGTGCCAGCAGCTTAGCGGAGGTGGGATCCGAAGCTTTCTTT. It translates to CASSLAEVGSEAFF.

This clonotype has ten or more counts. The CDR3 here is CASSHTSRDREETQYF. The CDR3 nucleotides are TGTGCCAGCAGCCATACGTCCCGGGACAGGGAAGAGACCCAGTACTTC. This chain links TRBV7-2 with TRBJ2-5, with TRBD1 matching over 9 bases. V lost 5 bases and J lost 3; bases outside the gene matches: 10. The germline V gene has CDR1 SGHTA and CDR2 FQGNSA. There are 16 residues in the CDR3.

The chain recombines TRBV6-5 with TRBJ2-7; D ambiguous. The CDR3 runs to 12 residues. The germline gives CDR1 MNHEY, CDR2 SVGAGI. The CDR3 region is CATVGDSYEQYF. The CDR3 DNA reads TGTGCTACTGTTGGGGACTCCTACGAGCAGTACTTC.

The chain employs TRBV19 and TRBJ2-1; 8 bases align to TRBD2. After removal of 3 bases from V and 10 bases from J, the junction contained 5 bases not matched to a gene. Germline V CDR1 and CDR2: LNHDA, SQIVND (reference sequence). The CDR3 is 13 residues long. The CDR3 is CASSIGRAGEQFF. The CDR3 DNA is TGTGCCAGTAGTATCGGGAGGGCCGGGGAGCAGTTCTTC. The full variable domain, completed using reference TRBV19 and TRBJ2-1, is DGGITQSPKYLFRKEGQNVTLSCEQNLNHDAMYWYRQDPGQGLRLIYYSQIVNDFQKGDIAEGYSVSREKKESFPLTVTSAQKNPTAFYLCASSIGRAGEQFFGPGTRLTVL.

V and J are TRBV25-1 and TRBJ2-7, with D tentatively TRBD1 (5 bases). Germline CDR1 and CDR2: MGHDK and SYGVNS. CDR3 size: 14 residues. Between the trimmed V and J ends, which lost 3 bases and 5 bases, there was a span of 14 bases. CDR3 residues: CASSDSDRSDEQYF. The CDR3 DNA sequence: TGTGCCAGCAGTGACAGCGACAGATCCGACGAGCAGTACTTC.

This clonotype was counted a few times. V gene TRBV6-2 or TRBV6-3 combines with J gene TRBJ2-7; 11 positions agree with TRBD1. This CDR3 is built from 14 residues. CDR1 MNHEY and CDR2 SVGEGT come from the germline V gene. V lost 4 bases, J lost 6 bases, and 5 bases stayed unmatched. For the CDR3, the DNA is TGTGCCAGCAGTTTCCGGGACAGGGGGGCCGAGCAGTACTTC. Amino acids: CASSFRDRGAEQYF.

This clonotype was counted only a few times. This sequence joins TRBV20-1 and TRBJ2-7, with 9 bases fitting TRBD2. Germline CDR1 and CDR2: DFQATT and SNEGSKA (reference sequence). CDR3 size: 13 residues. Losses at the gene ends were 5 bases for V and 1 base for J; bases not matched to a gene: 3. This chain's CDR3 is CSARLAGSYEQYF. Here the CDR3 DNA reads TGCAGTGCTCGGCTAGCGGGATCCTACGAGCAGTACTTC.

This clonotype showed up many times. The chain joins TRBV7-3 to TRBJ1-6; D not resolved. This CDR3 contains 14 residues. V shed 3 bases and J shed 10 bases, with 13 bases lying between them. CDR1 is SGHTA, CDR2 FQGTGA, per germline. CDR3 loop: CASSLGVGNSPLHF. The CDR3 DNA sequence: TGTGCCAGCAGCTTGGGTGTCGGCAACTCACCCCTCCACTTT.

This clonotype was counted between two and nine times. The rearrangement links TRBV28 to TRBJ2-4, with D unresolved. V lost 3 bases to trimming and J lost 1 base, with 16 bases between them. Germline V gives CDR1 MDHEN, CDR2 SYDVKM. The CDR3 length is 17 residues. The CDR3 region is CASSFLQQTQAKNIQYF. In nucleotides, the CDR3 is TGTGCCAGCAGTTTTTTACAACAGACCCAGGCCAAAAACATTCAGTACTTC.